This T cell receptor beta chain was sequenced during a study of blood T cells in healthy people across ages. Study conclusions and caveats: Naive T cell percentage showed a strong correlation with TCR beta diversity. There were more naive CD4+ cells and higher diversity in long-lived donors than in aged donors. Older age coincided with a roughly linear decline in TCR beta diversity per million T cells.

Points on this clonotype: The antigen is not known.

PCR was performed a second time for about 7 to 11 cycles using a sample-barcoded 5' primer and a J-beta primer mix. TCRdb fed the 5' RACE reads into MiXCR, producing one record per CDR3 protein. The repertoire holds about 1.4 million distinct CDR3 sequences, with around 59% as singletons. Source material: blood. The source of this sequence is a man younger than 35 in good health.

The CDR3 DNA follows: TGTGCCAGCAGATCCGGCGGCCAGGGCTATGGCTACACCTTC. This gives the protein CASRSGGQGYGYTF. The V gene is TRBV28, the J gene TRBJ1-2; the D gene is possibly TRBD1 (5 bases). The CDR3 contains 14 residues. V was trimmed by 6 bases and J by 4 bases, leaving 15 bases between them. CDR1 is MDHEN, CDR2 SYDVKM, per germline.